Sequencing of this TCR beta chain was carried out in a study of blood T cell repertoires in COVID-19 (TCRdb year 2020). About the investigation overall: Samples covering the acute and convalescent phases of COVID-19 were provided by collaborators in the United States, Italy and Spain. The prospective study material was composed of cDNA or gDNA derived from T cells, B-cell-depleted T cells, or PBMCs. Subjects who had been exposed to COVID-19, were actively infected with it, or had recovered from it provided the deeply sampled blood TCRbeta repertoires that made up the dataset. The repertoires were released in a freely available public database meant as a resource for research on the immune response to SARS-CoV-2. Samples came from the ongoing ImmuneRACE study (first 160 participants) plus 1,254 subjects from 6 global collaborators. A de-identified subject ID, COVID-19 status, age in years and sex were almost always included in the sample metadata. Where available, HLA class I and class II types were obtained from metadata supplied by the sample provider rather than from assay-based typing.

On this clone: Its binding antigen is unknown. No base quality information exists; no much larger clone differs at one position.

Each collaborating institution followed its own protocols to collect whole blood in K2EDTA tubes. For TCRbeta analysis, collaborators shipped samples in one of three forms: frozen whole blood, isolated PBMCs, or DNA extracted from either of those sample types. Overall results and qualifications from the work: Clinical and demographic metadata were provided uncurated, with the amount varying by source and participant.

Spanning cysteine to phenylalanine, the CDR3 consists of 16 amino acids. Only CDR3 DNA is held: 48 bases, read in frame from base 1. As encoded in the germline V gene, CDR1 is SGHTA while CDR2 is FQGNSA. The germline V end is reduced by 5 bases and the J end by 1 base; junction bases left unmatched: 4. TCRbeta CDR3 regions were amplified from genomic DNA using the immunoSEQ Assay, a bias-controlled multiplex PCR. The original pipeline was this. Nucleated cell counts per sample were estimated from amplification of reference gene primers within the assay. Sequence reads were collapsed and filtered to measure the absolute abundance of every unique TCRbeta CDR3 rearrangement. For each sample, productive Simpson clonality was calculated as the square root of Simpson's diversity index across productive rearrangements. TCRdb holds this immuneACCESS table with in-frame rearrangements only. Some clones are missing; in checked studies, unresolved V genes explain under half, and the rest has no known cause. That table furnishes V, J and clone size, whereas the DNA furnished D and trimming. The sample yields about 240,000 clones; 85% to 90% were counted once. 6.2% of the sample is held by the ten biggest clonotypes.

The chain joins TRBV7-2 to TRBJ2-4; TRBD2 aligns with 11 central bases. The receptor was derived from a man aged 55-75 years with acute or convalescent COVID-19. Source material: peripheral blood. The CDR3 in this case is CASSDSGREAKNIQYF. In nucleotide form, the sequence is TGTGCCAGCAGCGATAGCGGGAGGGAGGCCAAAAACATTCAGTACTTC.